These 26 T cell receptor beta chains share one sample of origin, sequenced in a study of breast tumors, draining lymph nodes, adjacent tissues. TCRdb reprocessed the multiplex PCR reads via MiXCR and lists one record per CDR3 protein. This table holds some 83,000 distinct CDR3 sequences, about 21% found once. Samples came from axillary lymph nodes draining the breast cancer. Input material: axillary lymph node tissue. Receptors were obtained from a female donor with breast cancer. Some clones in this sample may be carry-over from other donors' samples.

This clonotype showed up many times. The rearrangement links TRBV5-1 to TRBJ1-4; D not certain. The V gene's germline CDR1 is SGHRS and CDR2 YFSETQ. This CDR3 has 15 residues. Deletions cut 1 base from V and 3 bases from J, with 10 bases between. The chain's CDR3 is CASSLSSGANEKLFF. CDR3 nucleotides: TGCGCCAGCAGCTTGTCGTCGGGCGCTAATGAAAAACTGTTTTTT.

In its sample, this clonotype was seen many times. The J gene is TRBJ2-7, the V gene TRBV6-1, with D perhaps matching TRBD2 (6 bases). Germline V gene lookup returns CDR1 MNHNS and CDR2 SASEGT. CDR3 length equals 14 residues. V lost 6 bases and J 1 base, leaving 13 bases between the germline ends. The CDR3 reads CASRVRGGSYEQYF. CDR3 nucleotides: TGTGCCAGCAGGGTTCGTGGGGGGTCCTACGAGCAGTACTTC.

This clonotype was recorded at least ten times. The gene calls are TRBV6-1 and TRBJ2-1, with D possibly TRBD2 on 6 matching bases. CDR1 is MNHNS, CDR2 SASEGT, per germline. This CDR3 comprises 13 residues. V was trimmed by 6 bases and J by 4 bases, leaving 10 bases between them. CDR3 sequence reads: CASRLAEYNEQFF. The DNA of the CDR3 is TGTGCCAGCAGATTAGCGGAGTACAATGAGCAGTTCTTC.

This clonotype showed up many times. V is TRBV25-1 and J is TRBJ1-4; weak D call: TRBD1 (5 bases). The V end lost 6 bases, the J end lost 7 bases, and 15 bases lay between the germline ends. The germline V gene has CDR1 MGHDK and CDR2 SYGVNS. The CDR3 extends over 14 amino acids. Here the CDR3 reads CASRDTGSSEKLFF. The CDR3 coding sequence is TGTGCCAGCAGAGATACAGGATCGAGTGAAAAACTGTTTTTT.

This clonotype was seen many times. The chain combines TRBV5-8 with TRBJ1-4; D ambiguous. The CDR3 runs to 13 residues. CDR1 SGHTS and CDR2 YDEGEE come from the germline V gene. V was clipped by 0 bases and J by 5 bases, with 5 bases between them. CDR3 region: CASSLAPNEKLFF. CDR3 DNA sequence: TGTGCCAGCAGCTTGGCGCCGAATGAAAAACTGTTTTTT.

Points on this clonotype: An end of the junction does not agree with germline; a read error may underlie this. The genes are TRBV4-1 and TRBJ2-6, with D maybe TRBD2 (5 bases). The CDR3 loop spans 15 amino acids. Germline V CDR1 and CDR2: MGHRA, YSYEKL. CDR3: CASSPDGARANVLAF. In DNA, the CDR3 is TGCGCCAGCAGCCCCGACGGTGCGAGGGCCAACGTCCTGGCTTTC.

The rearrangement uses TRBV2 and TRBJ2-5, with no clear D. The CDR3 has 13 residues. Germline V lookup: CDR1 SNHLY, CDR2 FYNNEI. V lost 5 bases and J lost 1, with 8 bases in between. The CDR3 nucleotides are TGTGCCAGCAGTTGGAGACTCCAAGAGACCCAGTACTTC. It translates to CASSWRLQETQYF.

This clonotype showed up many times. The chain employs TRBV20-1 and TRBJ2-7, with 7 bases matching TRBD2. V lost 4 bases and J lost 3; bases outside the gene matches: 9. Germline assignment: CDR1 DFQATT and CDR2 SNEGSKA (reference sequence). The CDR3 length is 14 residues. The CDR3 sequence: CSATSGTNYYEQYF. CDR3 DNA: TGCAGTGCTACCTCCGGGACTAACTACTACGAGCAGTACTTC.

The rearrangement joins TRBV28 to TRBJ2-7; the D gene could be TRBD1 or TRBD2 (5 bases each). The V end was cut by 5 bases, the J end by 5 bases, with 10 bases between. Germline V gene lookup returns CDR1 MDHEN and CDR2 SYDVKM. This CDR3 has 12 residues. The CDR3 region has the DNA TGTGCCAGCAGTGAGGGGACCCACGAGCAGTACTTC. Translating gives CASSEGTHEQYF.

The table lists this clonotype with many counts. V usage is TRBV2 and J usage is TRBJ1-5; the D is unclear. The ends were cut back, 6 bases at V and 4 bases at J, with 16 bases in the middle. This CDR3 has 15 residues. Germline lookup yields CDR1 SNHLY and CDR2 FYNNEI. The CDR3 loop reads CASRRLGGLNQPQHF. The CDR3 DNA sequence: TGTGCCAGCAGGCGTTTAGGCGGACTTAATCAGCCCCAGCATTTT.

The sample holds many counts of this clonotype. V gene TRBV25-1 combines with J gene TRBJ1-5, with unresolved D. V lost 1 base and J lost 4, with 8 bases in between. The CDR3 totals 14 residues. Germline assignment: CDR1 MGHDK and CDR2 SYGVNS. CDR3 protein: CASSEWGGNQPQHF. The CDR3 region has the DNA TGTGCCAGCAGTGAATGGGGAGGTAATCAGCCCCAGCATTTT.

This clonotype was observed many times. The chain is built from TRBV19 and TRBJ2-3; 12 nucleotides line up with TRBD2. Germline CDR1 and CDR2: LNHDA and SQIVND (reference sequence). The CDR3 has 17 amino acids. V lost 0 bases to trimming and J lost 8 bases; unmatched junction nucleotides: 9. This CDR3 reads CASSIEAASGRGVTQYF. The CDR3 DNA reads as TGTGCCAGTAGTATAGAGGCGGCTAGCGGGAGGGGAGTTACGCAGTATTTT.

This clonotype has at least ten counts. CDR3 coding DNA: TGTGCCAGTACGACTAGCGGCTCCTACAATGAGCAGTTCTTC. This translates into CASTTSGSYNEQFF. The V gene is TRBV25-1, the J gene TRBJ2-1; 9 bases fit TRBD2. The ends lost 9 bases at V and 0 bases at J; junction bases unmatched: 3. This CDR3 spans 14 amino acids. Germline CDR1 is MGHDK and CDR2 is SYGVNS.

As to this clonotype: This may be a read error, as it is one base from a much larger clone. The CDR3 DNA follows: TGTGTCAGCAAGGCAAGGAATAATGAAAAACTGTTTTTT. It translates to CVSKARNNEKLFF. V gene TRBV6-1 combines with J gene TRBJ1-4, with D hard to call. The CDR3 totals 13 residues. Per germline, CDR1 MNHNS and CDR2 SASEGT.

This rearrangement joins TRBV19 to TRBJ2-2; D perhaps matches TRBD1 (5 bases). Germline loops: CDR1 LNHDA, CDR2 SQIVND (reference sequence). V was pared by 3 bases and J by 4 bases, with 9 bases between. CDR3 length: 14 residues. The CDR3 loop reads CASSMGQFTGELFF. As DNA, the CDR3 is TGTGCCAGTAGTATGGGGCAGTTCACCGGGGAGCTGTTTTTT.

This clonotype occurred many times. The CDR3: CSAPAGAVRETQYF. The CDR3 DNA reads TGCAGTGCACCCGCAGGGGCAGTAAGAGAGACCCAGTACTTC. The chain carries TRBV20-1 and TRBJ2-5; D might be TRBD1 (6 bases). Germline V gene lookup returns CDR1 DFQATT and CDR2 SNEGSKA (reference sequence). This CDR3 region has 14 residues. Trimming removed 6 bases at V and 4 bases at J, with 18 bases between.

The table lists this clonotype with many counts. The rearrangement uses TRBV7-9 and TRBJ2-1, with D possibly TRBD1 on 5 matching bases. The germline CDR1 and CDR2 sequences are SEHNR and FQNEAQ (reference sequence). The CDR3 consists of 13 residues. Trimming removed 2 bases from V and 8 bases from J, with 10 bases in between. The CDR3 is CASSLSRVDEQFF. The CDR3 bases are TGTGCCAGCAGCTTATCCAGGGTCGATGAGCAGTTCTTC.

As for this clonotype: This clone may be a read error of a much larger clone one base away. Given the absence of the conserved phenylalanine or tryptophan at the CDR3 end, a read error is likely. This chain joins TRBV19 and TRBJ2-7, with 9 bases aligning to TRBD1. The CDR3 is made up of 16 amino acids. The trim removed 4 bases at V and 5 bases at J, leaving 12 bases unmatched. Germline V gene sequence: CDR1 LNHDA, CDR2 SQIVND (reference sequence). The CDR3 sequence is CASSTLPGQGSNEQYL. The CDR3 DNA reads TGTGCCAGTAGTACGCTACCGGGACAGGGTTCCAACGAGCAGTACCTC.

This clonotype was observed a handful of times. The J gene is TRBJ2-2, the V gene TRBV4-3; TRBD1 is a possible D gene (6 bases). Germline V gene data show CDR1 as LGHNA and CDR2 as YSLEER. The CDR3 totals 16 residues. V was clipped by 7 bases and J by 6 bases, with 21 bases between them. The CDR3 DNA follows: TGCGCCAGCACTCTAGAACAGGGTTCGGTCTCCGGGGAGCTGTTTTTT. The encoded protein is CASTLEQGSVSGELFF.

This clonotype has ten or more counts. The chain recombines TRBV7-9 with TRBJ2-5; D gene unclear. Germline V CDR1 and CDR2: SEHNR, FQNEAQ (reference sequence). The V end was cut by 4 bases, the J end by 5 bases, with 14 bases between. This CDR3 region has 14 residues. The DNA of the CDR3 is TGTGCCAGCAGCTCTGTTCCCAGGTCGGAGACCCAGTACTTC. Translated, it gives CASSSVPRSETQYF.

This clonotype was recorded many times. The chain employs TRBV20-1 and TRBJ2-3; the match to TRBD2 covers 16 bases. Germline V gene lookup returns CDR1 DFQATT and CDR2 SNEGSKA (reference sequence). V lost 4 bases, J lost 6 bases, and 7 bases stayed unmatched. The CDR3 runs 16 residues. Here the CDR3 DNA reads TGCAGTGCTACTGGGACTAGCGGGAGGGTGAGGGATACGCAGTATTTT. This translates into CSATGTSGRVRDTQYF.

As for this clonotype: Possible read error: a much larger clone is one base away. CDR3 nucleotide sequence: TGTGCCAGCAGCTTTCACGGTGGGCAGGCCCAGTACTTC. It specifies CASSFHGGQAQYF. The rearrangement links TRBV7-9 to TRBJ2-5; D gene uncertain. CDR1 and CDR2 from the germline V gene are SEHNR and FQNEAQ (reference sequence). The CDR3 runs to 13 residues. Trimming shortened V by 3 bases and J by 9 bases, and 14 bases separated the two germline ends.

In its sample, this clonotype was seen many times. The chain links TRBV7-3 to TRBJ1-2; D remains ambiguous. The CDR3 runs to 12 residues. Germline V gene sequence: CDR1 SGHTA, CDR2 FQGTGA. V dropped 1 base and J dropped 8 bases, with 8 bases sitting between them. CDR3 bases: TGTGCCAGCAGCTTAAATGATGGGGGCTACACCTTC. Encoded protein: CASSLNDGGYTF.

A remark on this clonotype: It may be a read error: a sequence one base away is much more abundant. The chain is built from TRBV4-1 and TRBJ1-2; D call uncertain. In germline, CDR1 is MGHRA, CDR2 YSYEKL. The CDR3 has 16 residues. The CDR3 DNA sequence: TGCGCCAGCAACCAAGTCCGGGATCCCCTTCGCGATGGCTACACCTTC. It specifies CASNQVRDPLRDGYTF.

This clonotype appeared many times. This chain joins TRBV27 and TRBJ2-3; 8 positions match TRBD1. V was clipped by 8 bases and J by 5 bases; unmatched bases: 6. Per the germline V gene, CDR1 is MNHEY and CDR2 is SMNVEV (reference sequence). This CDR3 region has 13 residues. CDR3 in amino acids: CASSDRVLDTQYF. The DNA for the CDR3 is TGTGCCAGCTCGGACAGGGTTTTAGATACGCAGTATTTT.

The sample holds a few counts of this clonotype. This chain connects TRBV28 to TRBJ1-5, with D unresolved. From germline, CDR1 is MDHEN and CDR2 SYDVKM. The CDR3 loop spans 13 amino acids. The V gene lost 2 bases and the J gene lost 8 bases, with 10 bases spanning the gap. CDR3: CASSLGSLEPQHF. The CDR3 DNA reads as TGTGCCAGCAGTTTAGGGAGTCTGGAGCCCCAGCATTTT.